This TCR beta chain was captured by sequencing in a study of blood T cell repertoires in COVID-19. This CDR3 region has 16 residues. V lost 0 bases and J lost 7; bases outside the gene matches: 11. Germline-derived CDR1 and CDR2 are GTSNPN and SVGIG (reference sequence). TCRdb's table, derived via immunoSEQ multiplex PCR, lists solely in-frame clones and lacks some. The profile shows around 60,000 clones, about 83% of them singletons. The receptor was derived from a man aged 50 to 59 with COVID-19, enrolled during active disease. The chain couples TRBV30 to TRBJ2-1; 8 nucleotides match TRBD2. Input material: peripheral blood. CDR3 bases: TGTGCCTGGAGTGTAACTAAGGGACTAGGATATAATGAGCAGTTCTTC. This encodes CAWSVTKGLGYNEQFF.